The rows below give T cell receptor beta chains drawn from one sample of a study of blood T cell repertoires in COVID-19. Clones were sequenced by immunoSEQ multiplex PCR, and TCRdb holds only the in-frame ones, with some missing. The table lists some 200,000 clones, about 89% of them singletons. The sequenced sample was peripheral blood. The receptors shown here come from a man between 65 and 85 years old with acute or convalescent COVID-19. CDR3s include the opening cysteine and the closing phenylalanine or tryptophan. Each record gives: clone size, D gene, V gene, J gene, CDR3 DNA, CDR3 protein. The D gene is left open where the match is weak. For some rows the clone size is stated as once, few or many, or as a class when expanded; others skip it.

-,-,TRBV27,TRBJ1-1,TGTGCCAGCAGGTGGGCCGGGGGCACTGAAGCTTTCTTT,CASRWAGGTEAFF
once,TRBD2,TRBV9,TRBJ2-2,TGTGCCAGCAGCGCCTTAGCGGGAGCCCCCGGGGAGCTGTTTTTT,CASSALAGAPGELFF
-,TRBD1,TRBV28,TRBJ2-7,TGTGCCAGCAGCTCGACCGGGACAGGGGTCTGGGAGCAGTACTTC,CASSSTGTGVWEQYF
-,-,TRBV3-1/TRBV3-2,TRBJ1-6,TGTGCCAGCAGCCAAGATGGGATAACAGGTCTTAATTCACCCCTCCACTTT,CASSQDGITGLNSPLHF
-,-,TRBV7-3,TRBJ2-1,TGTGCCAGCAGCTTTAGGAGGGGTGAGCAGTTCTTC,CASSFRRGEQFF
-,TRBD1,TRBV27,TRBJ2-3,TGTGCCAGCAGTTCTCAGTTGGACAGGGGTAGCACAGATACGCAGTATTTT,CASSSQLDRGSTDTQYF
-,-,TRBV27,TRBJ1-5,TGTGCCAGCAGTACCTACAGGGCGGGTCAGCCCCAGCATTTT,CASSTYRAGQPQHF
-,TRBD1,TRBV29-1,TRBJ1-2,TGCAGCGTTGCCTACACCGGGACAGTGGGTGAAGGCTACACCTTC,CSVAYTGTVGEGYTF
-,-,TRBV18,TRBJ2-7,TGTGCCAGCTCACCCCTGAGTGTCCCCTACGAGCAGTACTTC,CASSPLSVPYEQYF
-,-,TRBV6-5,TRBJ2-5,TGTGCCAGCAGTTACGGCGGGGCGGAGACCCAGTACTTC,CASSYGGAETQYF
-,-,TRBV6-5,TRBJ2-7,TGTGCCAGCAGTTACCCGCAGTCAGTGCAGTACTTC,CASSYPQSVQYF
-,-,TRBV3-1/TRBV3-2,TRBJ2-7,TGTGCCAGCAGCCAAGATACGGGCGGGAAGGCCTACGAGCAGTACTTC,CASSQDTGGKAYEQYF
-,-,TRBV7-2,TRBJ2-1,TGTGCCAGCAGCCAGATGGTTGGCAGGCACAATGAGCAGTTCTTC,CASSQMVGRHNEQFF
-,TRBD1,TRBV7-3,TRBJ2-1,TGTGCCAGCAGCCCCTACCGAGTAGGACAGGGGCTTTACCCTATAGACAATGAGCAGTTCTTC,CASSPYRVGQGLYPIDNEQFF
-,-,TRBV5-1,TRBJ1-1,TGCGCCAGCAGCTTGGTCGCCTCGGAGGACGAAGCTTTCTTT,CASSLVASEDEAFF
once,TRBD1,TRBV5-1,TRBJ1-1,TGCGCCAGCAGCCAGACAGGGGGGATTACTGAAGCTTTCTTT,CASSQTGGITEAFF
-,-,TRBV28,TRBJ1-2,TGTGCCAGCCTCGACGGGACTAACTATGGCTACACCTTC,CASLDGTNYGYTF
-,-,TRBV7-9,TRBJ2-7,TGTGCCAGCAGCTTAGTCGGGGGATTGGGTCAGTACTTC,CASSLVGGLGQYF
-,-,TRBV2,TRBJ2-7,TGTGCCAGCAGTGAACTCTCCTACGAGCAGTACTTC,CASSELSYEQYF
-,-,TRBV28,TRBJ1-3,TGTGCCAGCAGAAATCAGGGTAGAAGAAACACCATATATTTT,CASRNQGRRNTIYF
-,-,TRBV28,TRBJ2-7,TGTGCCAGCAGTTTGAGGACTTCCTACGAGCAGTACTTC,CASSLRTSYEQYF
-,-,TRBV4-1,TRBJ2-5,TGCGCCAGCAGCCAAGATTGGAACAGTGTGTACCAAGAGACCCAGTACTTC,CASSQDWNSVYQETQYF
-,-,TRBV4-2,TRBJ2-7,TGTGCCAGCAGCCAAGACCAGGCGCGCGAGCAGTACTTC,CASSQDQAREQYF
-,-,TRBV19,TRBJ1-6,TGTGCCAGTGGGGGCAATAATTCACCCCTCCACTTT,CASGGNNSPLHF
-,TRBD1,TRBV28,TRBJ1-1,TGTGCCAGCAGACAGGGGCTACGGGAAGCTTTCTTT,CASRQGLREAFF
-,-,TRBV16,TRBJ1-5,TGTGCCAGCAGCCCTATAGGCAATCAGCCCCAGCATTTT,CASSPIGNQPQHF
once,TRBD1,TRBV7-3,TRBJ1-4,TGTGCCAGCAGCTGCCGGGACAGGCGGAATGAAAAACTGTTTTTT,CASSCRDRRNEKLFF
-,-,TRBV10-3,TRBJ1-2,TGTGCCATCAGTGAGTCTGGAGGGGCTTATGGCTACACCTTC,CAISESGGAYGYTF
-,TRBD1,TRBV29-1,TRBJ2-3,TGCAGCGTTGAAAGGGACAGGGGGACAACGACGCAGTATTTT,CSVERDRGTTTQYF
-,TRBD1,TRBV6-5,TRBJ2-7,TGTGCCAGCAGGTTCCGGGACAGCCTCTACGAGCAGTACTTC,CASRFRDSLYEQYF